Presented here are 15 T cell receptor beta chains from one specimen sequenced in a study of early stage breast cancer tumors. Here immunoSEQ multiplex PCR was the method, and the copy in TCRdb shows in-frame clones only, minus some. The table includes roughly 30,000 clones, 74% detected once. The sequenced sample consisted of blood. The receptor set was obtained from a person aged 35 to 50 with breast cancer.

J is TRBJ1-1 and V is TRBV7-3; D gene uncertain. Germline V lookup: CDR1 SGHTA, CDR2 FQGTGA. The CDR3 runs 13 residues. V lost 3 bases, J lost 3 bases, and 8 bases lay in between. DNA for the CDR3: TGTGCCAGCAGCTTTACGACCGACACTGAAGCTTTCTTT. This gives the protein CASSFTTDTEAFF.

V and J are TRBV7-9 and TRBJ2-3; D gene ambiguous. V lost 5 bases and J lost 4, with 10 bases in between. The CDR3 runs to 13 residues. Germline V lookup: CDR1 SEHNR, CDR2 FQNEAQ (reference sequence). CDR3 nucleotide sequence: TGTGCCAGCAGCATCGACGCGGCAGATACGCAGTATTTT. Protein product: CASSIDAADTQYF.

This clone has just a few counts. V is TRBV19 and J is TRBJ1-3; the D is unclear. The V end was cut by 6 bases, the J end by 2 bases, with 14 bases between. CDR1 LNHDA and CDR2 SQIVND come from the germline V gene (reference sequence). This CDR3 region has 15 residues. The CDR3 sequence: CASRTPGPAGNTIYF. For the CDR3, the DNA is TGTGCCAGTAGAACCCCCGGCCCAGCTGGAAACACCATATATTTT. Full variable domain (rest looked up from reference TRBV19 and TRBJ1-3): DGGITQSPKYLFRKEGQNVTLSCEQNLNHDAMYWYRQDPGQGLRLIYYSQIVNDFQKGDIAEGYSVSREKKESFPLTVTSAQKNPTAFYLCASRTPGPAGNTIYFGEGSWLTVV.

This sequence joins TRBV7-7 and TRBJ2-3, with TRBD2 matching over 7 bases. Germline V CDR1 and CDR2: SSHAT, FNYEAQ (reference sequence). The junction had 9 bases not matched to a gene; V was cut back by 8 bases and J by 1 base. The CDR3 runs 15 residues. The CDR3 region has the DNA TGTGCCAGCTCCCAAGGGAGGGTCGGCACAGATACGCAGTATTTT. This gives the protein CASSQGRVGTDTQYF.

This clone has just a few counts. The chain uses TRBV7-9 and TRBJ1-5; D might be TRBD1 (6 bases). CDR3 length: 16 amino acids. V was pared by 3 bases and J by 8 bases, with 20 bases between. The germline CDR1 and CDR2 sequences are SEHNR and FQNEAQ (reference sequence). The CDR3 sequence is CASSLGRGSSGEPQHF. The CDR3 nucleotides are TGTGCCAGCAGCTTGGGCAGGGGATCGTCCGGGGAGCCCCAGCATTTT.

The chain links TRBV4-1 to TRBJ1-4; D gene unclear. In germline, CDR1 is MGHRA, CDR2 YSYEKL. Trimming shortened V by 4 bases and J by 5 bases, and 14 bases separated the two germline ends. The CDR3 has 15 residues. This chain's CDR3 is CASSLNTDGNEKLFF. The CDR3 region has the DNA TGCGCCAGCAGCCTCAATACGGACGGAAATGAAAAACTGTTTTTT.

The genes are TRBV6-5 and TRBJ2-7; 7 bases match TRBD1. V shed 0 bases, J shed 4 bases, and the junction held 3 bases outside the gene matches. Germline V lookup: CDR1 MNHEY, CDR2 SVGAGI. CDR3 length: 14 residues. The CDR3 coding sequence is TGTGCCAGCAGTTACTCCCGACAGGGTTACGAGCAGTACTTC. This sequence encodes CASSYSRQGYEQYF.

The chain uses TRBV5-4 and TRBJ1-1; possible D gene TRBD1, 6 bases. Germline CDR1 is SGHNT and CDR2 is YYREEE (reference sequence). This CDR3 spans 13 amino acids. The V end was cut by 0 bases, the J end by 4 bases, with 7 bases between. CDR3 residues: CASSLGGRTEAFF. The CDR3, as DNA: TGTGCCAGCAGCTTGGGGGGGCGCACTGAAGCTTTCTTT.

This clone was counted once. The rearrangement joins TRBV2 to TRBJ1-1, with TRBD1 matching 10 bases. Germline V gives CDR1 SNHLY, CDR2 FYNNEI. The CDR3 contains 15 residues. V shed 5 bases, J shed 4 bases, and the junction held 7 bases outside the gene matches. The CDR3 sequence: CASSQDRGQGTEAFF. DNA for the CDR3: TGTGCCAGCAGTCAAGACAGGGGGCAAGGCACTGAAGCTTTCTTT.

The rearrangement uses TRBV11-2 and TRBJ2-1, with 8 bases fitting TRBD2. The CDR3 spans 15 residues. J lost 5 bases, V lost 5 bases, and 8 bases had no gene match. Germline V gene data show CDR1 as SGHAT and CDR2 as FQNNGV. In DNA, the CDR3 is TGTGCCAGCAGCCGGGGGGGACCACCGGACAATGAGCAGTTCTTC. This codes for CASSRGGPPDNEQFF.

This chain uses TRBV7-2 with TRBJ1-1; D is undetermined. Germline CDR1 SGHTA, CDR2 FQGNSA. This CDR3 has 14 residues. Deletions cut 0 bases from V and 0 bases from J, with 5 bases between. The CDR3 sequence is CASSLASMNTEAFF. Written as DNA, the CDR3 is TGTGCCAGCAGCTTAGCCAGCATGAACACTGAAGCTTTCTTT.

The chain has TRBV19 and TRBJ2-7; perhaps TRBD1 as D (5 bases). CDR3 size: 13 residues. Germline V CDR1 and CDR2: LNHDA, SQIVND (reference sequence). V was cut by 6 bases and J by 4 bases, with 13 bases left in between. CDR3 in DNA: TGTGCCAGTAGGGGGCAGGGTTTATACGAGCAGTACTTC. Residues: CASRGQGLYEQYF.

The V call is TRBV28, the J call TRBJ1-2, with D tentatively TRBD1 (6 bases). The CDR3 covers 13 residues. Trimming stripped 7 bases from V and 1 base from J, with 10 bases between. Per the germline V gene, CDR1 is MDHEN and CDR2 is SYDVKM. The CDR3 reads CASNLDSNYGYTF. CDR3 sequence (DNA): TGTGCCAGCAACTTGGACAGTAACTATGGCTACACCTTC.

This rearrangement joins TRBV27 to TRBJ2-7; possibly TRBD1 for D (5 bases). The V gene lost 5 bases and the J gene lost 2 bases, with 7 bases spanning the gap. The germline gives CDR1 MNHEY, CDR2 SMNVEV (reference sequence). The CDR3 consists of 12 residues. The CDR3 DNA is TGTGCCAGCAGTGCAGGGACCTACGAGCAGTACTTC. Its protein is CASSAGTYEQYF.

This clone was observed once. This sequence joins TRBV5-1 and TRBJ2-3, with 11 bases matching TRBD2. After removal of 2 bases from V and 3 bases from J, the junction contained 8 bases not matched to a gene. Germline V gene lookup returns CDR1 SGHRS and CDR2 YFSETQ. There are 17 residues in the CDR3. The CDR3 here is CASSFNPASGRTDTQYF. The CDR3 bases are TGCGCCAGCAGCTTTAACCCGGCTAGCGGGAGGACAGATACGCAGTATTTT.